What follows are 5 T cell receptor beta chains derived from one specimen sequenced in a study of regulatory T cells in long-lasting Graves disease. The authors built TCR beta libraries using iRepertoire HTBI primers and Arm-PCR of CDR3 regions. In TCRdb, the multiplex PCR reads were re-called with MiXCR into one record per CDR3 protein. This table has about 530,000 distinct CDR3 sequences, 16% appearing once. The sample's time point: newly diagnosed GD, antithyroid drugs for less than 3 months. Extracted RNA from PBMCs served as the source of the TCR library. The same data also contributed to another study, on T cells in Graves' hyperthyroidism and ophthalmopathy.

The material sequenced was peripheral blood mononuclear cells (PBMCs), taken at new diagnosis, from a patient treated with antithyroid drugs. These receptors came from a woman between 40 and 65 years old with Graves disease.

This clonotype was counted only a few times. The V and J genes are TRBV20-1 and TRBJ1-2, with no clear D. This CDR3 region has 13 residues. V was trimmed by 2 bases and J by 4 bases, leaving 11 bases between them. Germline values: CDR1 DFQATT, CDR2 SNEGSKA (reference sequence). The DNA for the CDR3 is TGCAGTGCTAGAAACGAAGGAGGCTATGGCTACACCTTC. Its translation is CSARNEGGYGYTF.

This clonotype has at least ten counts. The chain uses TRBV5-1 and TRBJ1-2, with D uncertain. The V end was cut by 4 bases, the J end by 5 bases, with 18 bases between. Germline-derived CDR1 and CDR2 are SGHRS and YFSETQ. CDR3 size: 15 residues. The CDR3 loop reads CASSPRTDSIYGYTF. The CDR3 nucleotides are TGCGCCAGCAGCCCCCGGACGGATTCCATTTATGGCTACACCTTC.

This clonotype was picked up a small number of times. The rearrangement joins TRBV20-1 to TRBJ2-5; tentatively, D is TRBD1 or TRBD2 (5 bases each). This CDR3 is built from 13 residues. V lost 4 bases, J lost 5 bases, and 14 bases lay in between. CDR1 is DFQATT and CDR2 is SNEGSKA in the germline V gene (reference sequence). The CDR3 DNA reads as TGCAGTGCTACAGGGAGAAGGGTGGAGACCCAGTACTTC. Amino acid sequence: CSATGRRVETQYF.

This clonotype was detected once. The chain links TRBV15 to TRBJ2-7; no clear D. Per the germline V gene, CDR1 is LNHNV and CDR2 is YYDKDF (reference sequence). The CDR3 runs 13 residues. Trimming removed 3 bases at V and 2 bases at J, with 8 bases between. The CDR3 nucleotides read TGTGCCACCAGCAGGGACCCAACCTACGAGCAGTACTTC. Translation gives CATSRDPTYEQYF. Combining the CDR3 with reference TRBV15 and TRBJ2-7 gives the whole variable domain DAMVIQNPRYQVTQFGKPVTLSCSQTLNHNVMYWYQQKSSQAPKLLFHYYDKDFNNEADTPDNFQSRRPNTSFCFLDIRSPGLGDTAMYLCATSRDPTYEQYFGPGTRLTVT.

The rearrangement joins TRBV20-1 to TRBJ1-1, with D maybe TRBD1 (5 bases). V was shortened by 4 bases and J by 1 base, with 16 bases between the two germline ends. This CDR3 is 15 amino acids long. Germline CDR1 is DFQATT and CDR2 is SNEGSKA (reference sequence). CDR3 nucleotides: TGCAGTGCTAAGAGCCCGGGGCGGACGAACACTGAAGCTTTCTTT. It specifies CSAKSPGRTNTEAFF.